Sequencing of this T cell receptor beta chain was carried out in a study of T cells in Graves' hyperthyroidism and ophthalmopathy. About the research overall: Blood from the periphery was taken at initial diagnosis, before any treatment. Whole-study findings and limits: Ophthalmopathy cases were set apart from stable hyperthyroidism by a 13 V-J model.

The CDR3 regions of TCR beta were amplified from RNA transcripts. The HTBI primer set drove a first-round RT-PCR of the TCR CDR3. TCRdb analysed the multiplex PCR reads with MiXCR anew, one entry per CDR3 protein. Among 500,000 to 750,000 distinct CDR3 sequences listed, approximately 14% were seen once. This CDR3 contains 16 residues. Germline V lookup: CDR1 MNHEY, CDR2 SMNVEV (reference sequence). V dropped 1 base and J dropped 4; count of bases not matched to a gene: 4. Any patient presenting with uncontrolled infection, other autoimmune disease, pregnancy or lactation was left out. Note on this clonotype: The antigen is undetermined.

The sequenced material came from blood. The rearrangement joins TRBV27 to TRBJ2-3; TRBD2 aligns across 11 bases. The source is a woman in her thirties with Graves' hyperthyroidism. CDR3 DNA sequence: TGTGCCAGCAGTTTATACCTAGCGGGAGGTCCAGATACGCAGTATTTT. Encoded protein: CASSLYLAGGPDTQYF.